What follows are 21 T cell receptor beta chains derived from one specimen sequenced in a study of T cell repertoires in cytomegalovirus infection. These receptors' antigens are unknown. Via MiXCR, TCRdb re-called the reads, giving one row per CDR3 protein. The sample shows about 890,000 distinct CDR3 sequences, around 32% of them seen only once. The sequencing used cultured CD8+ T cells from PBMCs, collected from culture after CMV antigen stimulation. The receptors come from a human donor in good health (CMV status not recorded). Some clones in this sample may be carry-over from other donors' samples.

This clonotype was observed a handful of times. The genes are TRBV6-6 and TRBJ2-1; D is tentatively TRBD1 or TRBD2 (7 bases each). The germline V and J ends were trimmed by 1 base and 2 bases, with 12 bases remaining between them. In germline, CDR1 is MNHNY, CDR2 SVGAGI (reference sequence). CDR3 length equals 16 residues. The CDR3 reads CASSYWEGAPYNEQFF. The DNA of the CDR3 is TGTGCCAGCAGTTACTGGGAGGGGGCCCCCTACAATGAGCAGTTCTTC.

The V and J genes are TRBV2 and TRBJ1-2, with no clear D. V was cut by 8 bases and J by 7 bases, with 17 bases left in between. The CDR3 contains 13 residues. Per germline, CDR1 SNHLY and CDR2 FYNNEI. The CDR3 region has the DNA TGTGCCAGCGAGGGAGACAACAATCTTGGCTACACCTTC. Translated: CASEGDNNLGYTF.

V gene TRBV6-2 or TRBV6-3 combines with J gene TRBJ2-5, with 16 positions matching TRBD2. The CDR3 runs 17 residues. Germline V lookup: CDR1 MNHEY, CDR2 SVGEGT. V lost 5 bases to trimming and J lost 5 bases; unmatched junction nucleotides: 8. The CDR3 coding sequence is TGTGCCAGCAGTAGCGGGACTAGCGGGGGGGCATACGAGACCCAGTACTTC. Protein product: CASSSGTSGGAYETQYF.

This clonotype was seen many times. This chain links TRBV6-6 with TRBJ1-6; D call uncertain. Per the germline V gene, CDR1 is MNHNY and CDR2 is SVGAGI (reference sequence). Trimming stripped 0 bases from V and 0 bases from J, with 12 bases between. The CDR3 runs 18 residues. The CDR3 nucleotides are TGTGCCAGCAGTTACTCGAGTCCTGCGAGCTCCTATAATTCACCCCTCCACTTT. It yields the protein CASSYSSPASSYNSPLHF.

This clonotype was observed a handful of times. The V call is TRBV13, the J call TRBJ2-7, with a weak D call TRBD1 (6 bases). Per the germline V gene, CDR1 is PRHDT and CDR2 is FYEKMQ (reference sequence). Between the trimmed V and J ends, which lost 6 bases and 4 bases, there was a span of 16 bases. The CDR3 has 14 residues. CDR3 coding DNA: TGTGCCAGCAGTTCAGGGGTAGGGGAATACGAGCAGTACGTC. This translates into CASSSGVGEYEQYV.

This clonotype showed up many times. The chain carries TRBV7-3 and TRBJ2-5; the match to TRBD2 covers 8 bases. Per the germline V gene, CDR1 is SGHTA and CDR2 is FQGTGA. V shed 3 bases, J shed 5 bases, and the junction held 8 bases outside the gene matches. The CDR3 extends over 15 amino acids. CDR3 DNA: TGTGCCAGCAGCTTTTCGGGGGGGGCCGGGGAGACCCAGTACTTC. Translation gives CASSFSGGAGETQYF.

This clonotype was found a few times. CDR3 bases: TGTGCCAGCAGTTACTCCCTTAGTAGCGGGGGGGCCAACAATGAGCAGTTCTTC. Translated, it gives CASSYSLSSGGANNEQFF. The chain links TRBV6-5 to TRBJ2-1; the match to TRBD2 covers 11 bases. V gave up 0 bases and J gave up 5 bases; unmatched junction bases: 9. Germline loops: CDR1 MNHEY, CDR2 SVGAGI. The CDR3 runs to 18 residues.

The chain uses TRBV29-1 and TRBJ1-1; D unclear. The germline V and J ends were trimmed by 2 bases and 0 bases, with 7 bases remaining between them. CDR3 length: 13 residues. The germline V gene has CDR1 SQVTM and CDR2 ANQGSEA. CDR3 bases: TGCAGCGTTGAACGGAGCATGAACACTGAAGCTTTCTTT. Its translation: CSVERSMNTEAFF.

The CDR3 DNA is TGTGCCAGCAGCGTATACGAGAACACTGAAGCTTTCTTT. Translated, it gives CASSVYENTEAFF. V usage is TRBV9 and J usage is TRBJ1-1; no clear D gene. CDR3 length: 13 amino acids. In germline, CDR1 is SGDLS, CDR2 YYNGEE. The V gene lost 1 base and the J gene lost 1 base, with 5 bases spanning the gap.

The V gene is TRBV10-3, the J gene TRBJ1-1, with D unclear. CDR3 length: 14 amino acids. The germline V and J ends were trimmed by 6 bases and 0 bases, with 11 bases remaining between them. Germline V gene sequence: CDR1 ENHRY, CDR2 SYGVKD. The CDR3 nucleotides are TGTGCCATCAGGGCCCGGACGGTGAACACTGAAGCTTTCTTT. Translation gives CAIRARTVNTEAFF.

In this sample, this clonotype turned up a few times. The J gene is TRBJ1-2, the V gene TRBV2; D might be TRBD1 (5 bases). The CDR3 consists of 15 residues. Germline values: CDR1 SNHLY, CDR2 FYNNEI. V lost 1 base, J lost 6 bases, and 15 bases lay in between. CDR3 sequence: CASSEGGRRRDGYTF. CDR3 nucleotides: TGTGCCAGCAGTGAAGGGGGCCGTCGGCGGGATGGCTACACCTTC. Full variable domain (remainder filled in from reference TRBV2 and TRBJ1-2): EPEVTQTPSHQVTQMGQEVILRCVPISNHLYFYWYRQILGQKVEFLVSFYNNEISEKSEIFDDQFSVERPDGSNFTLKIRSTKLEDSAMYFCASSEGGRRRDGYTFGSGTRLTVV.

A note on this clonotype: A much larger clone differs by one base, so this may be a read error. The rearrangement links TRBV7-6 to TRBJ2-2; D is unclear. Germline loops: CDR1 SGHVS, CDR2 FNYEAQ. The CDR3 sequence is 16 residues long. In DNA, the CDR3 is TGTGCCAGCAGCTTAGATGGGTACGGCAACACCAGGGAGCTGTTTTTT. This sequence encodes CASSLDGYGNTRELFF.

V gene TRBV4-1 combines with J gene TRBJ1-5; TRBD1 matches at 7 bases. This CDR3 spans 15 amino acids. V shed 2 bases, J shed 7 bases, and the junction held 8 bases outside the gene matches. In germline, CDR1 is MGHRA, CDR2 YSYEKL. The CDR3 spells CASSQFEGAGQPQHF. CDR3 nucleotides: TGCGCCAGCAGCCAATTCGAGGGGGCCGGGCAGCCCCAGCATTTT.

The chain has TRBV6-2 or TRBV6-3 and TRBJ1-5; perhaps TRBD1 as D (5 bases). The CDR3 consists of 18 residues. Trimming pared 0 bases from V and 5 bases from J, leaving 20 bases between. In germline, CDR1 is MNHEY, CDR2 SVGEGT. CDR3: CASSYSSGQVRLDQPQHF. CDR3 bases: TGTGCCAGCAGTTACTCTTCGGGGCAGGTGAGATTGGATCAGCCCCAGCATTTT.

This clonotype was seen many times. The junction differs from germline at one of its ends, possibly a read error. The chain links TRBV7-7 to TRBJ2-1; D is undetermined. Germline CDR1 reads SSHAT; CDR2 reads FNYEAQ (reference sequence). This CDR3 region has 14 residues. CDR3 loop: CASSPSRSYNEQFF. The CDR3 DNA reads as TGTGCTAGCAGCCCCTCTCGGAGCTACAATGAGCAGTTCTTC.

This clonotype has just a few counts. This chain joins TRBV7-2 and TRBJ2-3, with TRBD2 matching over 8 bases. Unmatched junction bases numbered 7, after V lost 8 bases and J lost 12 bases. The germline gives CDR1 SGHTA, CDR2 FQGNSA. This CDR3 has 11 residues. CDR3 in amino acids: CASWGSGGQYF. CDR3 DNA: TGTGCCAGCTGGGGGAGCGGGGGCCAGTATTTT.

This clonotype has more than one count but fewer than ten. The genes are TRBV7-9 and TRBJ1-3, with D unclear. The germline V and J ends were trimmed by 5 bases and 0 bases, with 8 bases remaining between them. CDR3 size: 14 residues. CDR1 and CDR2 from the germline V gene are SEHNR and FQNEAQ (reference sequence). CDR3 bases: TGTGCCAGCAGCACGCCTACCTCTGGAAACACCATATATTTT. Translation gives CASSTPTSGNTIYF.

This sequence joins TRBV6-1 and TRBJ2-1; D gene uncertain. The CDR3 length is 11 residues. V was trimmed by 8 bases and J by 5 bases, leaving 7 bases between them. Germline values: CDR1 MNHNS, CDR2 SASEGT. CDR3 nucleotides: TGTGCCAGCCACTATAACAATGAGCAGTTCTTC. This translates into CASHYNNEQFF.

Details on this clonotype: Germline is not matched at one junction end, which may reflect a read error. CDR3 in amino acids: CASNQGPGSNQPQHF. For the CDR3, the DNA is TGTGCCAGCAACCAAGGCCCAGGGAGCAATCAGCCCCAGCATTTT. The chain joins TRBV14 to TRBJ1-5, with TRBD1 as a possible D gene (5 bases). CDR3 length: 15 residues. Germline values: CDR1 SGHDN, CDR2 FVKESK.

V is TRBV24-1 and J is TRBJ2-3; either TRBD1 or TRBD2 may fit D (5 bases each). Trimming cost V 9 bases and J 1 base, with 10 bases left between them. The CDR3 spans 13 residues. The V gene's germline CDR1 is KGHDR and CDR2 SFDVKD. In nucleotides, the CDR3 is TGTGCCACCCAGGTGGGGGGCACAGATACGCAGTATTTT. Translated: CATQVGGTDTQYF.

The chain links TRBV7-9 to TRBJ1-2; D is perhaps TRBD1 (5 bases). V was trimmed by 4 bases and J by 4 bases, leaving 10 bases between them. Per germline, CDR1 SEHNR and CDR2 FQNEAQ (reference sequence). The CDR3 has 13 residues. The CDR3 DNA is TGTGCCAGCAGCTCGTCAGGGAGCTATGGCTACACCTTC. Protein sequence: CASSSSGSYGYTF.